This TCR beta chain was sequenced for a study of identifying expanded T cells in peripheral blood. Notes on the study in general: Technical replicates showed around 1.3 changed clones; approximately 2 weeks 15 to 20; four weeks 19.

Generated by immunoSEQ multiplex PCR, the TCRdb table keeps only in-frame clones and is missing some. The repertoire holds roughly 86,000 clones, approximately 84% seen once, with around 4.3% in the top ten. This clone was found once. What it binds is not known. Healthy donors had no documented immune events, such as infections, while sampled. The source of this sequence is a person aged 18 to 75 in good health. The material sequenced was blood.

The CDR3 DNA follows: TGTGCCAGCAGCCTACCCCCAGCCGGGGAGCTGTTTTTT. This encodes CASSLPPAGELFF. The chain couples TRBV7-2 to TRBJ2-2; D unclear. CDR3 length: 13 amino acids. The germline V and J ends were trimmed by 5 bases and 6 bases, with 10 bases remaining between them. The V gene's germline CDR1 is SGHTA and CDR2 FQGNSA.